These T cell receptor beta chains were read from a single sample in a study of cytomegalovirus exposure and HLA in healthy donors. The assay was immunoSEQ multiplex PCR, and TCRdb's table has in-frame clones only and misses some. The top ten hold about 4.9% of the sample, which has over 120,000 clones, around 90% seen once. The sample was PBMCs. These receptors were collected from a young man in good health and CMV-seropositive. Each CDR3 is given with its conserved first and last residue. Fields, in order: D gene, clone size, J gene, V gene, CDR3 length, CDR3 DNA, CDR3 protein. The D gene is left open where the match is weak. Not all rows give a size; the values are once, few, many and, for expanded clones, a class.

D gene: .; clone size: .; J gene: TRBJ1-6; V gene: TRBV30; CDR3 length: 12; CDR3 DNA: TGTGCCAGGACTACCACAGGGTCACCCCTCCACTTT; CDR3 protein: CARTTTGSPLHF
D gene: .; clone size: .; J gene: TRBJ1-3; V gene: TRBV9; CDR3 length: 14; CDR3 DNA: TGTGCCAGCACGCGACAGCCAAGTGGCGGCACCATATATTTT; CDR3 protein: CASTRQPSGGTIYF
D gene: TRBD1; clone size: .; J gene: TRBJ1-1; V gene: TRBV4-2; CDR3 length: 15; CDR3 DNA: TGTGCCAGCAGCCAGGTACAGGGGGATCAGGCTGAAGCTTTCTTT; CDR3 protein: CASSQVQGDQAEAFF
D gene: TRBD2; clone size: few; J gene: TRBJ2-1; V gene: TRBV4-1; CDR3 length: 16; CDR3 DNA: TGCGCCAGCAGCCAAGTAAGACTAGCGGGAGATCATGAGCAGTTCTTC; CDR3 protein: CASSQVRLAGDHEQFF
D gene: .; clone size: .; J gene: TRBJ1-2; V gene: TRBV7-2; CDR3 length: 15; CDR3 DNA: TGTGCCAGCACCCTTTCCGGAGACGTGAGAGATGGCTACACCTTC; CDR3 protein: CASTLSGDVRDGYTF
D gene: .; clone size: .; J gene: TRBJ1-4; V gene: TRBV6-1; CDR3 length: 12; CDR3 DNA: TGTGCCACTTTCGGAGATAATGAAAAACTGTTTTTT; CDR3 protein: CATFGDNEKLFF
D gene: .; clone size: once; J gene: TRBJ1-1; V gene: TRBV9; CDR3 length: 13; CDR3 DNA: TGTGCCAGCAGCGTCTCAGGGGTAACTGAAGCTTTCTTT; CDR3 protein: CASSVSGVTEAFF
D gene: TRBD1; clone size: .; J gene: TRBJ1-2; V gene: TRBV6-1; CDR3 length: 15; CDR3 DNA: TGTGCCAGCAGTGCAGACAGGGGGCTTGGTATAGGCTACACCTTC; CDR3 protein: CASSADRGLGIGYTF
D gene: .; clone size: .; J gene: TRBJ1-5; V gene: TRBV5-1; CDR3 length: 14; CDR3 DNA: TGCGCCAGCAGCTTGGAAGGGGCAGGTCAGCCCCAGCATTTT; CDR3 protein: CASSLEGAGQPQHF
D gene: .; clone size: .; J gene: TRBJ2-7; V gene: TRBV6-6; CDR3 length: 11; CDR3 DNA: TGTGCCAGCGGACTTTCCTACGAGCAGTACTTC; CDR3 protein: CASGLSYEQYF
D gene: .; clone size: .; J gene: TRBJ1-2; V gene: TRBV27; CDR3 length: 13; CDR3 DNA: TGTGCCACCGCCTCCAGGGAAATCTATGGCTACACCTTC; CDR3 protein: CATASREIYGYTF
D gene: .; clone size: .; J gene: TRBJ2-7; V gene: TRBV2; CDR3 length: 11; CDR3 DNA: TGTGCCAGCGGCATCACCTACGAGCAGTACTTC; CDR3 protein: CASGITYEQYF
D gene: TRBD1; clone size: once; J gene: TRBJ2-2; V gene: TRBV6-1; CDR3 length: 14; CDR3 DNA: TGTGCCAGCAGGGGACAGCCCTTATCCGGGGAGCTGTTTTTT; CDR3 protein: CASRGQPLSGELFF
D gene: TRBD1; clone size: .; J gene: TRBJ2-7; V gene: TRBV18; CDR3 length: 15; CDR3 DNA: TGTGCCAGCTCTCTAGCCGGGACAGACCTTTACGAGCAGTACTTC; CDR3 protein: CASSLAGTDLYEQYF